Each of the 11 T cell receptor beta chains below was sequenced from the same sample in a study of control samples from healthy donors and cancer patients. Method: immunoSEQ multiplex PCR; TCRdb's copy keeps in-frame clones and lacks some. Of roughly 100,000 clones detected, roughly four fifths appear once; the ten largest clones hold approximately 13%. The specimen was blood. The receptors originated from a woman in her forties or fifties in good health.

The chain has TRBV2 and TRBJ1-2, with 7 bases lining up with TRBD1. Germline V gene lookup returns CDR1 SNHLY and CDR2 FYNNEI. This CDR3 is built from 14 residues. The junction had 4 bases not matched to a gene; V was cut back by 4 bases and J by 2 bases. The CDR3, as DNA: TGTGCCAGCAGTGCGGACAGGAGAAACTATGGCTACACCTTC. It translates to CASSADRRNYGYTF.

The V and J genes are TRBV14 and TRBJ2-1, with 11 bases identical to TRBD2. The CDR3 consists of 16 residues. Germline trimming cut 5 bases from V and 7 bases from J; bases unmatched to any gene: 10. Germline V gives CDR1 SGHDN, CDR2 FVKESK. The CDR3 sequence is CASSRDLAGGSNEQFF. CDR3 nucleotide sequence: TGTGCCAGCAGCAGGGACTTAGCGGGAGGGTCGAATGAGCAGTTCTTC.

This clone has only one observation. The chain links TRBV28 to TRBJ1-1; D not certain. CDR3 length: 16 amino acids. Trimming left V 5 bases short and J 0 bases short, with 16 bases between. From germline, CDR1 is MDHEN and CDR2 SYDVKM. The CDR3 DNA follows: TGTGCCAGCAGTCCCCCGGAGGCAGCTATGAACACTGAAGCTTTCTTT. As protein: CASSPPEAAMNTEAFF. The variable domain in full, completed from reference TRBV28 and TRBJ1-1, reads DVKVTQSSRYLVKRTGEKVFLECVQDMDHENMFWYRQDPGLGLRLIYFSYDVKMKEKGDIPEGYSVSREKKERFSLILESASTNQTSMYLCASSPPEAAMNTEAFFGQGTRLTVV.

The V gene is TRBV20-1, the J gene TRBJ2-1; no clear D gene. V lost 3 bases, J lost 9 bases, and 9 bases lay in between. The germline CDR1 and CDR2 sequences are DFQATT and SNEGSKA (reference sequence). The CDR3 loop spans 11 amino acids. Written as DNA, the CDR3 is TGCAGTGCTAGTCCCTTCGGTGAGCAGTTCTTC. Amino acids: CSASPFGEQFF.

The J gene is TRBJ2-1, the V gene TRBV4-3; maybe TRBD1 (5 bases). Germline CDR1 is LGHNA and CDR2 is YSLEER. Trimming stripped 0 bases from V and 4 bases from J, with 13 bases between. This CDR3 is 16 amino acids long. CDR3 sequence (DNA): TGCGCCAGCAGCCAAGAAATACAGGCAAAGTACAATGAGCAGTTCTTC. Its protein product is CASSQEIQAKYNEQFF.

V gene TRBV11-3 combines with J gene TRBJ1-6, with D unresolved. The CDR3 has 13 amino acids. The V end was cut by 3 bases, the J end by 9 bases, with 9 bases between. Germline lookup yields CDR1 SGHNT and CDR2 YENEEA. CDR3 coding DNA: TGTGCCAGCAGCTTTGCCAGAAGTTCACCCCTCCACTTT. Protein: CASSFARSSPLHF.

The chain joins TRBV7-9 to TRBJ1-3; D call uncertain. CDR1 and CDR2 (germline): SEHNR, FQNEAQ (reference sequence). The CDR3 is 15 amino acids. Trimming took 1 base from V and 0 from J, leaving 7 bases between them. The DNA of the CDR3 is TGTGCCAGCAGCTTAGGCGGAGACTCTGGAAACACCATATATTTT. It translates to CASSLGGDSGNTIYF. Combining the CDR3 with reference TRBV7-9 and TRBJ1-3 gives the whole variable domain DTGVSQNPRHKITKRGQNVTFRCDPISEHNRLYWYRQTLGQGPEFLTYFQNEAQLEKSRLLSDRFSAERPKGSFSTLEIQRTEQGDSAMYLCASSLGGDSGNTIYFGEGSWLTVV.

The gene calls are TRBV3-1 (or the pseudogene TRBV3-2) and TRBJ2-7; 8 bases match TRBD1. The V and J ends lost 8 bases and 4 bases, in that order; junction bases with no gene match: 4. Germline CDR1 reads LGHDT; CDR2 reads YNNKEL (reference sequence). The CDR3 consists of 12 residues. Written as DNA, the CDR3 is TGTGCCAGCGGAACAGGGGGTTACGAGCAGTACTTC. This translates into CASGTGGYEQYF.

The CDR3 DNA follows: TGTGCCAGCAGTTTATCTTCCTTCAATCAGCCCCAGCATTTT. Translating gives CASSLSSFNQPQHF. This rearrangement joins TRBV27 to TRBJ1-5, with D hard to call. Germline-derived CDR1 and CDR2 are MNHEY and SMNVEV (reference sequence). V lost 0 bases and J 3 bases, leaving 6 bases between the germline ends. There are 14 residues in the CDR3.

The chain carries TRBV11-3 and TRBJ2-1; 11 bases are shared with TRBD2. The CDR3 is 16 residues long. The germline CDR1 and CDR2 sequences are SGHNT and YENEEA. V shed 1 base, J shed 8 bases, and the junction held 7 bases outside the gene matches. The CDR3 DNA sequence: TGTGCCAGCAGCTTAGTACTAGCGGGAGCCCCCGATGAGCAGTTCTTC. It yields the protein CASSLVLAGAPDEQFF.

The V call is TRBV4-3, the J call TRBJ2-5; D perhaps matches TRBD2 (6 bases). Germline loops: CDR1 LGHNA, CDR2 YSLEER. V was trimmed by 4 bases and J by 5 bases, leaving 11 bases between them. This CDR3 has 13 residues. In DNA form, the CDR3 reads TGCGCCAGCAGCCCAAGTGGGGGGGAGACCCAGTACTTC. This sequence encodes CASSPSGGETQYF.